This note documents a single T cell receptor (beta chain) sequence. Its cognate antigen is unknown. These data belong to a study of OX40 agonist ivuxolimab in advanced cancers. Study information: Participants could have had prior anti-PD-1, anti-PD-L1 or anti-CTLA-4 therapy, and around 40% had some. In three patients, partial responses were observed, one with hepatocellular carcinoma and two with cutaneous melanoma.

Trimming took 5 bases from V and 8 from J; bases not matched to a gene: 8. Per the germline V gene, CDR1 is MNHEY and CDR2 is SMNVEV (reference sequence). The CDR3 runs to 15 residues. Clones were sequenced by immunoSEQ multiplex PCR, and TCRdb holds only the in-frame ones, with some missing. The table lists about 96,000 clones, 90% of them singletons, with under 2% in the top ten. The study, taken as a whole, reports: Relative to CD4+, CD8+ T cells held more expanded clones on average.

The chain has TRBV27 and TRBJ2-1; 11 positions match TRBD1. The sequences come from CD4+ or CD8+ T cells sorted from blood, collected in a trial of the OX40 agonist ivuxolimab. The clonotype originates from an adult with an advanced solid tumor such as melanoma, head and neck, liver or kidney cancer. The CDR3 region is CASSARTGGEYEQFF. CDR3 DNA: TGTGCCAGCAGTGCACGGACAGGGGGCGAATATGAGCAGTTCTTC.